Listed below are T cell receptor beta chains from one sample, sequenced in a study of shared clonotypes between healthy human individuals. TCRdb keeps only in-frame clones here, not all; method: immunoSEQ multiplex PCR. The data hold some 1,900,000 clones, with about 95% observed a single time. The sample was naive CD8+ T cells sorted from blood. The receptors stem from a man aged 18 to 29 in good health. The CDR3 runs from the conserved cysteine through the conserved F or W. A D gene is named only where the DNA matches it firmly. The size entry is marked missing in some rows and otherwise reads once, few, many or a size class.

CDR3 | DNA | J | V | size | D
CASSRSGVRTDTQYF | TGTGCCAGCAGCCGATCAGGGGTGCGCACAGATACGCAGTATTTT | TRBJ2-3 | TRBV7-2 | - | -
CASSVFRGSTGELFF | TGTGCCAGCAGCGTGTTTAGGGGGAGCACCGGGGAGCTGTTTTTT | TRBJ2-2 | TRBV9 | - | -
CASSLLTSGSALSYEQYF | TGTGCCAGCAGCTTGTTGACTAGCGGGAGCGCCTTATCCTACGAGCAGTACTTC | TRBJ2-7 | TRBV5-5 | - | TRBD2
CASSSGLGYEQYF | TGTGCCAGCTCCTCGGGACTGGGCTACGAGCAGTACTTC | TRBJ2-7 | TRBV5-4 | - | -
CASSLQAGPDEQYF | TGTGCCAGCAGCTTACAGGCAGGACCAGACGAGCAGTACTTC | TRBJ2-7 | TRBV7-9 | - | -
CASSLSQGASYNEQFF | TGTGCCAGCAGTTTATCTCAGGGGGCGAGCTACAATGAGCAGTTCTTC | TRBJ2-1 | TRBV27 | - | TRBD1
CASSETGGLGSYEQYF | TGCGCCAGCAGTGAGACCGGGGGCCTAGGGTCCTACGAGCAGTACTTC | TRBJ2-7 | TRBV10-1 | - | -
CASSEYGGGALVFYEQYF | TGCGCCAGCAGTGAGTACGGCGGGGGGGCCTTGGTGTTTTACGAGCAGTACTTC | TRBJ2-7 | TRBV10-2 | - | TRBD2
CASSVEGGADTEAFF | TGTGCCAGCAGCGTAGAAGGAGGGGCGGACACTGAAGCTTTCTTT | TRBJ1-1 | TRBV9 | - | -
CASSQDLTLSTEAFF | TGCGCCAGCAGCCAAGATCTAACCTTATCCACTGAAGCTTTCTTT | TRBJ1-1 | TRBV4-3 | - | -
CASSQVIGRETQYF | TGCGCCAGCAGCCAAGTTATAGGGAGGGAGACCCAGTACTTC | TRBJ2-5 | TRBV4-1 | - | -
CASSVDTGGSYEQYF | TGTGCCAGCAGCGTAGATACAGGGGGAAGTTACGAGCAGTACTTC | TRBJ2-7 | TRBV9 | - | TRBD1
CASSPVGNTEAFF | TGTGCCAGCAGCCCCGTAGGGAACACTGAAGCTTTCTTT | TRBJ1-1 | TRBV27 | - | -
CASSLSAGAGTDTQYF | TGTGCCAGCAGTTTATCGGCCGGGGCGGGAACAGATACGCAGTATTTT | TRBJ2-3 | TRBV27 | - | -
CATRDWQETQYF | TGTGCCACCAGGGACTGGCAAGAGACCCAGTACTTC | TRBJ2-5 | TRBV6-5 | - | -
CASSPAEGGSTDTQYF | TGTGCCAGTAGTCCTGCCGAAGGCGGGTCGACAGATACGCAGTATTTT | TRBJ2-3 | TRBV19 | - | -
CASSVYENSYNEQFF | TGTGCCAGCAGCGTTTATGAGAACTCCTACAATGAGCAGTTCTTC | TRBJ2-1 | TRBV9 | - | -
CATSNGGNTEAFF | TGTGCCACCAGCAACGGGGGGAACACTGAAGCTTTCTTT | TRBJ1-1 | TRBV15 | once | -
CASSEGLADYNEQFF | TGTGCCAGCAGTGAGGGACTAGCGGACTACAATGAGCAGTTCTTC | TRBJ2-1 | TRBV2 | once | TRBD2
CASSLGGGEQYF | TGTGCCAGCAGTTTGGGTGGGGGCGAGCAGTACTTC | TRBJ2-7 | TRBV27 | - | -
CASSSGPNRENEQFF | TGTGCCAGCAGCTCCGGACCCAACCGGGAGAATGAGCAGTTCTTC | TRBJ2-1 | TRBV13 | - | -
CASSESGGDNEQFF | TGCGCCAGCAGTGAGTCGGGTGGGGACAATGAGCAGTTCTTC | TRBJ2-1 | TRBV10-1 | - | -
CASSLGPGTEAFF | TGTGCCAGCAGCTTGGGACCTGGCACTGAAGCTTTCTTT | TRBJ1-1 | TRBV5-4 | - | -
CASSLGQGDGYTF | TGTGCCAGCAGCTTAGGACAGGGCGATGGCTACACCTTC | TRBJ1-2 | TRBV7-9 | - | TRBD1
CASSLPPGQGAYEQYF | TGCGCCAGCAGCTTGCCCCCGGGACAGGGAGCCTACGAGCAGTACTTC | TRBJ2-7 | TRBV5-1 | - | TRBD1
CASSYSTGPEGELFF | TGTGCCAGCAGCTACTCGACAGGGCCCGAGGGGGAGCTGTTTTTT | TRBJ2-2 | TRBV7-8 | - | TRBD1
CASSQTGGSGGYTF | TGTGCCAGCAGCCAAACAGGGGGCTCGGGAGGCTACACCTTC | TRBJ1-2 | TRBV28 | - | TRBD1
CASSYHGLNLEQFF | TGTGCCAGCAGTTACCACGGCCTGAACCTGGAGCAGTTCTTC | TRBJ2-1 | TRBV6-5 | - | -
CASSPDRDIYEQYF | TGTGCCAGCAGCCCCGACAGGGATATCTACGAGCAGTACTTC | TRBJ2-7 | TRBV9 | - | TRBD1
CASSQVYTSGRGVETQYF | TGCGCCAGCAGCCAAGTCTATACTAGCGGGAGGGGGGTAGAGACCCAGTACTTC | TRBJ2-5 | TRBV4-1 | once | TRBD2
CASSQDSSGRAMDEQFF | TGCGCCAGCAGCCAAGATTCCAGCGGGAGGGCCATGGATGAGCAGTTCTTC | TRBJ2-1 | TRBV4-1 | - | TRBD2
CASSVGLAGNNEQFF | TGTGCCAGCAGCGTAGGACTAGCGGGGAACAATGAGCAGTTCTTC | TRBJ2-1 | TRBV9 | - | TRBD2
CAWSVGGLETQYF | TGTGCCTGGAGTGTAGGGGGCCTAGAGACCCAGTACTTC | TRBJ2-5 | TRBV30 | - | TRBD1
CASSLTAGDGGEQYF | TGTGCCAGCAGCTTAACGGCGGGAGACGGTGGGGAGCAGTACTTC | TRBJ2-7 | TRBV7-6 | once | TRBD2
CASSPSGQGDGYTF | TGTGCCAGCAGTCCTTCAGGACAGGGGGATGGCTACACCTTC | TRBJ1-2 | TRBV6-6 | - | TRBD1
CASSSAGGGSPLHF | TGTGCCAGCAGCTCCGCAGGGGGCGGATCACCCCTCCACTTT | TRBJ1-6 | TRBV5-4 | - | TRBD1
CSVEDHRGNEQFF | TGCAGCGTTGAAGATCACAGGGGCAATGAGCAGTTCTTC | TRBJ2-1 | TRBV29-1 | once | TRBD1
CASSPWDGPNYGYTF | TGTGCCAGCAGTCCCTGGGACGGCCCTAACTATGGCTACACCTTC | TRBJ1-2 | TRBV27 | - | -
CASSPPGTGKAEQYF | TGTGCCAGCAGCCCACCCGGGACAGGGAAAGCCGAGCAGTACTTC | TRBJ2-7 | TRBV14 | - | TRBD1
CASSEPRGFYEQYF | TGTGCCAGCAGTGAACCCAGGGGATTCTACGAGCAGTACTTC | TRBJ2-7 | TRBV6-1 | - | -
CASSPTGGGLYEQYF | TGTGCCAGCAGCCCAACCGGGGGGGGCCTCTACGAGCAGTACTTC | TRBJ2-7 | TRBV7-9 | once | TRBD2
CASSQDRGTNGETQYF | TGCGCCAGCAGCCAAGATCGGGGGACGAACGGGGAGACCCAGTACTTC | TRBJ2-5 | TRBV4-3 | - | -